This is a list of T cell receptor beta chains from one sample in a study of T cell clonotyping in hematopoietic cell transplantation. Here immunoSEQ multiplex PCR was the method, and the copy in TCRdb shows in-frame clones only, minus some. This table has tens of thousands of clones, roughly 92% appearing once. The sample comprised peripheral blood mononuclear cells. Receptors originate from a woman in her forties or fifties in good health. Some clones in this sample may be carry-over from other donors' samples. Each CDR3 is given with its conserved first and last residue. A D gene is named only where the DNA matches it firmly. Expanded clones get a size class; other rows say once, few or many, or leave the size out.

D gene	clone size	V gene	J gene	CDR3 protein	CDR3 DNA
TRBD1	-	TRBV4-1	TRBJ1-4	CASSQDRDSLRGEKLFF	TGCGCCAGCAGCCAAGACCGGGACAGCCTAAGGGGTGAAAAACTGTTTTTT
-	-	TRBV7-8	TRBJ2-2	CASSRNTGELFF	TGTGCCAGCAGCCGGAACACCGGGGAGCTGTTTTTT
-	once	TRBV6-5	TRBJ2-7	CASRGGTANYEQYF	TGTGCCAGCAGAGGCGGGACAGCCAACTACGAGCAGTACTTC
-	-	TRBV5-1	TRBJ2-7	CASSWGAGLSYEQYF	TGCGCCAGCAGCTGGGGGGCAGGTCTCTCCTACGAGCAGTACTTC
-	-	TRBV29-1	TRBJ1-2	CSAVLGYGYTF	TGCAGCGCCGTGTTGGGCTATGGCTACACCTTC
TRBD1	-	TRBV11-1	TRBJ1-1	CASSSDRGLTEAFF	TGTGCCAGCAGCTCGGACAGGGGGCTCACTGAAGCTTTCTTT
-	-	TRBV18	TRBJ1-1	CASSPVRGETEAFF	TGTGCCAGCTCACCCGTTCGGGGTGAGACTGAAGCTTTCTTT
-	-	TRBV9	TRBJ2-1	CARSLQGDEQFF	TGTGCCCGATCATTACAGGGCGATGAGCAGTTCTTC
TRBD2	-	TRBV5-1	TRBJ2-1	CASSPMGVTTSGEYNEQFF	TGCGCCAGCAGCCCCATGGGAGTTACAACTAGCGGGGAGTACAATGAGCAGTTCTTC
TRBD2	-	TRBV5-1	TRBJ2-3	CASSLRLAGGISTDTQYF	TGCGCCAGCAGCTTGCGTCTAGCGGGGGGCATTAGCACAGATACGCAGTATTTT
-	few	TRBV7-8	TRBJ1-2	CASSSNRDYGYTF	TGTGCCAGCAGCTCCAACAGGGACTATGGCTACACCTTC
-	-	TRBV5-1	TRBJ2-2	CASSSQGENTGELFF	TGCGCCAGCAGCTCTCAGGGAGAGAACACCGGGGAGCTGTTTTTT
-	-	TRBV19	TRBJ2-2	CASLSGDTGELFF	TGTGCCAGCCTCTCGGGAGACACCGGGGAGCTGTTTTTT
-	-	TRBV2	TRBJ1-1	CASSEALGGDTEAFF	TGTGCCAGCAGTGAAGCGCTGGGGGGGGACACTGAAGCTTTCTTT
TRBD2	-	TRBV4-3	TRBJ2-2	CASSQDGRGGTNTGELFF	TGCGCCAGCAGCCAAGATGGGCGGGGGGGCACGAACACCGGGGAGCTGTTTTTT
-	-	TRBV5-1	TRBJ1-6	CASSSGPNNSPLHF	TGCGCCAGCAGCTCGGGTCCTAATAATTCACCCCTCCACTTT
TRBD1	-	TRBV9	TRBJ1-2	CASSPQTGQHYGYTF	TGTGCCAGCAGCCCCCAGACAGGGCAACACTATGGCTACACCTTC
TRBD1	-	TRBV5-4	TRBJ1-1	CASSGTGETTEAFF	TGTGCCAGCAGCGGAACAGGGGAAACAACTGAAGCTTTCTTT
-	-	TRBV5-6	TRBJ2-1	CASSSRSLSSSKNNEQFF	TGTGCCAGCAGCTCTAGGTCCTTGTCCAGTTCTAAAAACAATGAGCAGTTCTTC
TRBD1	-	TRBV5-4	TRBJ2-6	CASSLAGGASGANVLTF	TGTGCCAGCAGCTTGGCAGGGGGCGCATCTGGGGCCAACGTCCTGACTTTC
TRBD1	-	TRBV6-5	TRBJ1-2	CASSGTGTGDGYTF	TGTGCCAGCAGTGGCACCGGGACAGGGGATGGCTACACCTTC
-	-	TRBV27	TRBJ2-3	CASARRAEARTDTQYF	TGTGCCAGCGCCCGAAGAGCCGAGGCCCGCACAGATACGCAGTATTTT
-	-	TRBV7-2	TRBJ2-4	CASSFTGNVDIQYF	TGTGCCAGCAGCTTTACAGGGAACGTAGACATTCAGTACTTC
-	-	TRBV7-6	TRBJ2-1	CASSLWGGRDNEQFF	TGTGCCAGCAGCCTTTGGGGGGGCCGTGACAATGAGCAGTTCTTC
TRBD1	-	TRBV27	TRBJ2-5	CASSARTGVLQETQYF	TGTGCCAGCAGCGCCCGAACAGGGGTCCTCCAAGAGACCCAGTACTTC
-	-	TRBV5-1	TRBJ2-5	CASKRNSGGETQYF	TGCGCCAGCAAGCGAAATAGCGGCGGAGAGACCCAGTACTTC
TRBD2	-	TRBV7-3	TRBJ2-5	CASSLGGGQETQYF	TGTGCCAGCAGCTTAGGCGGGGGCCAAGAGACCCAGTACTTC
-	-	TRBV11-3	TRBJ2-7	CASSANSYEQYF	TGTGCCAGCAGCGCCAACAGCTACGAGCAGTACTTC
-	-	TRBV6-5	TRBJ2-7	CASSDPTNVYEQYF	TGTGCCAGCAGTGACCCAACGAATGTATACGAGCAGTACTTC
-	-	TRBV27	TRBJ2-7	CASRPDPGEQYF	TGTGCCAGCAGACCGGACCCCGGGGAGCAGTACTTC
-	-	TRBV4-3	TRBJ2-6	CASSPSQLGRSGANVLTF	TGCGCCAGCAGCCCCTCCCAACTAGGACGCTCTGGGGCCAACGTCCTGACTTTC
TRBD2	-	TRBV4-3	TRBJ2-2	CASSQGGGRAGELFF	TGCGCCAGCAGCCAAGGCGGGGGTAGAGCCGGGGAGCTGTTTTTT
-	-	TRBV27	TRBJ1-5	CASSSPLSNQPQHF	TGTGCCAGCAGTTCCCCCCTAAGCAATCAGCCCCAGCATTTT
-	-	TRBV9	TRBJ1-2	CASSAQGTYGYTF	TGTGCCAGCAGCGCCCAGGGGACATATGGCTACACCTTC
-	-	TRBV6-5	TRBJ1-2	CASSSTYGYTF	TGTGCCAGCAGTTCGACGTATGGCTACACCTTC
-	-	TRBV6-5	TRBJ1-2	CASSATGSGYTF	TGTGCCAGCAGCGCCACAGGGTCTGGCTACACCTTC
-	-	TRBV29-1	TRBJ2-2	CSVQRTDTQGNTGELFF	TGCAGCGTCCAACGTACGGACACGCAGGGTAACACCGGGGAGCTGTTTTTT
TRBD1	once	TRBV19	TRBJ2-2	CASRTGGTGELFF	TGTGCCAGCCGGACAGGGGGCACCGGGGAGCTGTTTTTT
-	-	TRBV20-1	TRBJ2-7	CSATGTANQYF	TGCAGTGCTACCGGGACGGCGAATCAGTACTTC